These 19 T cell receptor beta chains originate from one sample sequenced in a study of CD8 T cells in Susac syndrome. After extraction with the RNeasy kit, about 0.45 to 1 ug of the RNA was reverse transcribed using random hexamers. TCRdb independently ran MiXCR on the immunoSEQ multiplex PCR reads; one entry per CDR3 protein. The table shows tens of thousands of distinct CDR3 sequences, with approximately 93% occurring only once. Sequencing input: CD8+ T cells from PBMCs. Receptors originate from a human donor with Susac syndrome.

Written as DNA, the CDR3 is TGTGCCAGCAGCTTGAACAGGGCAGACACCGGGGAGCTGTTTTTT. Its translation: CASSLNRADTGELFF. The chain has TRBV7-6 and TRBJ2-2; the D gene is possibly TRBD1 (6 bases). Trimming cost V 3 bases and J 3 bases, with 11 bases left between them. Germline CDR1 and CDR2: SGHVS and FNYEAQ. This CDR3 region has 15 residues.

This clonotype was found once. The chain couples TRBV2 to TRBJ2-2; D call uncertain. The CDR3 runs 11 residues. Germline loops: CDR1 SNHLY, CDR2 FYNNEI. V lost 8 bases, J lost 6 bases, and 7 bases lay in between. The CDR3 loop is CASEGPGELFF. The CDR3 DNA follows: TGTGCCAGCGAAGGACCCGGGGAGCTGTTTTTT.

The chain employs TRBV28 and TRBJ1-4, with D perhaps TRBD1 (5 bases). The CDR3 contains 13 residues. Germline lookup yields CDR1 MDHEN and CDR2 SYDVKM. Deletions cut 7 bases from V and 11 bases from J, with 17 bases between. The CDR3 nucleotides are TGTGCCAGCACCCCCCGGCCCCGGGGGAAACTGTTTTTT. Translated, it gives CASTPRPRGKLFF.

This sequence joins TRBV19 and TRBJ2-5; possibly TRBD2 for D (7 bases). CDR1 is LNHDA, CDR2 SQIVND, per germline (reference sequence). There are 15 residues in the CDR3. Trimming took off 9 bases at V and 3 bases at J, with 20 bases between the two ends. Written as DNA, the CDR3 is TGTGCCAGCACCCCTCTAGGGGGAGGGAAAGAGACCCAGTACTTC. Its protein product is CASTPLGGGKETQYF.

The rearrangement links TRBV20-1 to TRBJ2-7; no clear D. The CDR3 runs 14 residues. V was clipped by 0 bases and J by 1 base, with 10 bases between them. Per the germline V gene, CDR1 is DFQATT and CDR2 is SNEGSKA (reference sequence). The CDR3 DNA reads TGCAGTGCTAGAGATCTTGACACTTCCTACGAGCAGTACTTC. Translated: CSARDLDTSYEQYF.

This chain uses TRBV7-9 with TRBJ1-5; D unclear. The CDR3 contains 15 residues. With 1 base removed from V and 0 bases from J, the gap between germline ends came to 7 bases. Germline CDR1 SEHNR, CDR2 FQNEAQ (reference sequence). The CDR3: CASSLVGNSNQPQHF. In DNA form, the CDR3 reads TGTGCCAGCAGCTTAGTGGGAAATAGCAATCAGCCCCAGCATTTT. Using reference TRBV7-9 and TRBJ1-5 for the parts outside the CDR3, the full variable domain is DTGVSQNPRHKITKRGQNVTFRCDPISEHNRLYWYRQTLGQGPEFLTYFQNEAQLEKSRLLSDRFSAERPKGSFSTLEIQRTEQGDSAMYLCASSLVGNSNQPQHFGDGTRLSIL.

The chain joins TRBV28 to TRBJ2-7, with a weak D call TRBD1 (6 bases). V was clipped by 5 bases and J by 2 bases, with 13 bases between them. Germline V CDR1 and CDR2: MDHEN, SYDVKM. This CDR3 region has 14 residues. For the CDR3, the DNA is TGTGCCAGCAGTCCACACAGGGTCACCTACGAGCAGTACTTC. Translation gives CASSPHRVTYEQYF.

The table lists this clonotype with a count of one. This chain connects TRBV9 to TRBJ2-7; 8 bases are shared with TRBD2. Germline CDR1 reads SGDLS; CDR2 reads YYNGEE. This CDR3 has 16 amino acids. The V and J ends lost 3 bases and 7 bases, in that order; junction bases with no gene match: 15. The CDR3 nucleotides are TGTGCCAGCAGCGAGTGGGGCGGGACTAGTGCAGAAGAGCAGTACTTC. It codes for CASSEWGGTSAEEQYF.

This sequence joins TRBV6-5 and TRBJ1-5; TRBD1 matches at 7 bases. This CDR3 is built from 14 residues. Germline CDR1 is MNHEY and CDR2 is SVGAGI. V trimming: 5 bases; J trimming: 7 bases; junction bases outside the gene matches: 8. Here the CDR3 DNA reads TGTGCCAGCAGTGACAGGGCAGGAGGACAGCCCCAGCATTTT. It encodes CASSDRAGGQPQHF.

The chain recombines TRBV5-1 with TRBJ2-1; D not resolved. This CDR3 comprises 15 residues. From germline, CDR1 is SGHRS and CDR2 YFSETQ. Between the trimmed V and J ends, which lost 1 base and 6 bases, there was a span of 14 bases. The CDR3 DNA follows: TGCGCCAGCAGCTTGACCAGAGGATATGGCAATGAGCAGTTCTTC. It is translated as CASSLTRGYGNEQFF.

This clonotype has just one count. This chain connects TRBV3-1 to TRBJ1-2; possibly TRBD1 for D (6 bases). The CDR3 extends over 14 amino acids. Germline loops: CDR1 LGHDT, CDR2 YNNKEL (reference sequence). Trimming removed 7 bases from V and 7 bases from J, with 19 bases in between. The CDR3 DNA is TGTGCCAGCACCCCAGCAGGGGAATTCGCTGGCTACACCTTC. This translates into CASTPAGEFAGYTF.

The chain uses TRBV4-1 and TRBJ1-1; D is ambiguous. CDR1 and CDR2 (germline): MGHRA, YSYEKL. This CDR3 region has 15 residues. V lost 2 bases to trimming and J lost 0 bases, with 10 bases between them. The CDR3 reads CASSQWYGMNTEAFF. CDR3 DNA: TGCGCCAGCAGCCAATGGTACGGAATGAACACTGAAGCTTTCTTT.

Written as DNA, the CDR3 is TGTGCCAGCAGCAAGTTCGGGAGGGCCACAGATACGCAGTATTTT. Amino acids: CASSKFGRATDTQYF. This sequence joins TRBV13 and TRBJ2-3, with 8 bases that match TRBD2. The germline gives CDR1 PRHDT, CDR2 FYEKMQ (reference sequence). Trimming cost V 5 bases and J 2 bases; bases outside gene matches: 6. The CDR3 is 15 residues long.

The chain uses TRBV9 and TRBJ1-3, with 9 bases fitting TRBD1. In germline, CDR1 is SGDLS, CDR2 YYNGEE. J was trimmed by 3 bases and V by 2 bases; bases with no gene match: 15. This CDR3 is built from 19 residues. This chain's CDR3 is CASSVRPGQGLSGGNTIYF. CDR3 in DNA: TGTGCCAGCAGCGTTAGACCGGGACAGGGTTTATCCGGTGGAAACACCATATATTTT. The full variable domain, its missing parts supplied by reference TRBV9 and TRBJ1-3, is DSGVTQTPKHLITATGQRVTLRCSPRSGDLSVYWYQQSLDQGLQFLIQYYNGEERAKGNILERFSAQQFPDLHSELNLSSLELGDSALYFCASSVRPGQGLSGGNTIYFGEGSWLTVV.

This chain connects TRBV25-1 to TRBJ1-1; D gene unclear. CDR3 length: 14 amino acids. With 1 base removed from V and 6 bases from J, the gap between germline ends came to 12 bases. Germline lookup yields CDR1 MGHDK and CDR2 SYGVNS. Here the CDR3 DNA reads TGTGCCAGCAGTGAATGGGGAAAACGTGCTGAAGCTTTCTTT. It is translated as CASSEWGKRAEAFF.

This chain joins TRBV2 and TRBJ1-3, with 9 bases aligning to TRBD1. Germline lookup yields CDR1 SNHLY and CDR2 FYNNEI. V dropped 3 bases and J dropped 7; count of bases not matched to a gene: 4. There are 14 residues in the CDR3. As DNA, the CDR3 is TGTGCCAGCAGTGACGACAGGGGGTGGAACACCATATATTTT. Protein product: CASSDDRGWNTIYF. Full variable domain (outside the CDR3, taken from reference TRBV2 and TRBJ1-3): EPEVTQTPSHQVTQMGQEVILRCVPISNHLYFYWYRQILGQKVEFLVSFYNNEISEKSEIFDDQFSVERPDGSNFTLKIRSTKLEDSAMYFCASSDDRGWNTIYFGEGSWLTVV.

The chain is built from TRBV5-1 and TRBJ2-3; D not certain. The CDR3 is 12 residues long. V lost 3 bases and J 3 bases, leaving 5 bases between the germline ends. CDR1 is SGHRS and CDR2 is YFSETQ in the germline V gene. The CDR3 is CASSYTTDTQYF. CDR3 DNA sequence: TGCGCCAGCAGCTACACAACAGATACGCAGTATTTT.

V and J are TRBV27 and TRBJ1-1, with D maybe TRBD1 (6 bases). Germline assignment: CDR1 MNHEY and CDR2 SMNVEV (reference sequence). The CDR3 is 13 residues long. V was shortened by 9 bases and J by 5 bases, with 16 bases between the two germline ends. The CDR3 region is CASSGQGSTEAFF. CDR3 nucleotide sequence: TGTGCCAGTTCTGGGCAGGGGAGTACTGAAGCTTTCTTT.

The rearrangement uses TRBV7-9 and TRBJ1-3, with a weak D call TRBD1 (6 bases). The germline V gene has CDR1 SEHNR and CDR2 FQNEAQ (reference sequence). V lost 6 bases and J lost 0, with 9 bases in between. The CDR3 has 14 residues. The CDR3 here is CASRDSGSGNTIYF. In nucleotides, the CDR3 is TGTGCCAGCAGGGACAGCGGCTCTGGAAACACCATATATTTT.